This T cell receptor beta chain came from a study of blood T cell repertoires in COVID-19. This clone was detected many times. The method was immunoSEQ multiplex PCR; TCRdb's version includes in-frame clones alone and lacks a portion of them. The data contain 200,000 or so clones, about three quarters of them seen just once; the ten biggest clones take up roughly 6%. Deletions cut 3 bases from V and 6 bases from J, with 9 bases between. The CDR3 totals 13 residues. CDR1 SNHLY and CDR2 FYNNEI come from the germline V gene. The sequence derives from a woman aged 70-85 years with acute or convalescent COVID-19. The rearrangement links TRBV2 to TRBJ2-4; tentatively, D is TRBD1 (5 bases). Sequencing used peripheral blood. The CDR3 loop reads CASSDGQGNIQYF. The CDR3 DNA follows: TGTGCCAGCAGTGATGGGCAGGGAAACATTCAGTACTTC.